The 14 T cell receptor beta chains presented below share a single source sample, sequenced in a study of blood T cell repertoires in COVID-19. Here immunoSEQ multiplex PCR was the method, and the copy in TCRdb shows in-frame clones only, minus some. The table lists roughly 190,000 clones, 75% to 90% of them singletons, with approximately 8% in the top ten. The specimen sequenced was peripheral blood. The receptor source for this set is a woman between 55 and 75 years old with acute or convalescent COVID-19.

This chain uses TRBV28 with TRBJ2-7, with D possibly being TRBD2 (6 bases). CDR1 MDHEN and CDR2 SYDVKM come from the germline V gene. V was trimmed by 7 bases and J by 1 base, leaving 20 bases between them. The CDR3 is made up of 16 amino acids. This chain's CDR3 is CASTLGGAGPSYEQYF. The DNA for the CDR3 is TGTGCCAGCACCTTAGGAGGGGCGGGACCGTCCTACGAGCAGTACTTC.

The chain recombines TRBV6-5 with TRBJ2-3, with 8 bases lining up with TRBD1. Trimming removed 9 bases from V and 2 bases from J; junction bases left unmatched: 4. This CDR3 comprises 13 residues. From germline, CDR1 is MNHEY and CDR2 SVGAGI. CDR3 nucleotides: TGTGCCAGTACGACAGGGGCCACAGATACGCAGTATTTT. Translation gives CASTTGATDTQYF.

V usage is TRBV30 and J usage is TRBJ1-2; 9 positions match TRBD1. V lost 1 base to trimming and J lost 9 bases; unmatched junction nucleotides: 12. The CDR3 is 15 amino acids. Germline V gives CDR1 GTSNPN, CDR2 SVGIG (reference sequence). The CDR3 protein is CAWSGSGTGITRYTF. The CDR3 bases are TGTGCCTGGAGTGGTTCCGGGACAGGGATTACCCGCTACACCTTC. The whole variable domain, remainder taken from reference TRBV30 and TRBJ1-2, is SQTIHQWPATLVQPVGSPLSLECTVEGTSNPNLYWYRQAAGRGLQLLFYSVGIGQISSEVPQNLSASRPQDRQFILSSKKLLLSDSGFYLCAWSGSGTGITRYTFGSGTRLTVV.

This clone came up once. V gene TRBV7-8 combines with J gene TRBJ2-3; the match to TRBD2 covers 15 bases. The CDR3 covers 23 residues. Germline V gene data show CDR1 as SGHVS and CDR2 as FQNEAQ. The junction had 21 bases not matched to a gene; V was cut back by 5 bases and J by 0 bases. The CDR3 coding sequence is TGTGCCAGCAGCCCTTCAACTCTCTGGACTAGCGGGAGGGCAGAGGGGAGCACAGATACGCAGTATTTT. Its translation is CASSPSTLWTSGRAEGSTDTQYF.

The V gene is TRBV30, the J gene TRBJ1-6, with D unclear. The V gene lost 5 bases and the J gene lost 6 bases, with 17 bases spanning the gap. The CDR3 runs 15 residues. CDR1 GTSNPN and CDR2 SVGIG come from the germline V gene (reference sequence). For the CDR3, the DNA is TGTGCCTGGGGAGATGTACTAGACCCTAATTCACCCCTCCACTTT. Residues: CAWGDVLDPNSPLHF.

J is TRBJ1-4 and V is TRBV28; no clear D. Trimming shortened V by 10 bases and J by 7 bases, and 7 bases separated the two germline ends. CDR1 and CDR2 (germline): MDHEN, SYDVKM. This CDR3 is 10 amino acids long. DNA of the CDR3: TGTGCCACCGCGAGTGAAAAACTGTTTTTT. Amino acids: CATASEKLFF.

J is TRBJ1-4 and V is TRBV7-9; tentative D call: TRBD1 (5 bases). CDR3 length: 16 amino acids. Trimming removed 5 bases from V and 3 bases from J, with 16 bases in between. Germline CDR1 is SEHNR and CDR2 is FQNEAQ (reference sequence). The CDR3 sequence is CASSPVTGGANEKLFF. CDR3 coding DNA: TGTGCCAGCAGCCCTGTAACGGGGGGGGCTAATGAAAAACTGTTTTTT.

The chain uses TRBV6-2 or TRBV6-3 and TRBJ1-1; no clear D. The CDR3 loop spans 13 amino acids. Germline V gives CDR1 MNHEY, CDR2 SVGEGT. The V gene lost 0 bases and the J gene lost 7 bases, with 9 bases spanning the gap. The CDR3 loop reads CASSYSWLGEAFF. CDR3 coding DNA: TGTGCCAGCAGTTACTCGTGGCTAGGTGAAGCTTTCTTT.

This clone was picked up a small number of times. The chain joins TRBV10-1 to TRBJ2-1; the match to TRBD1 covers 8 bases. Germline loops: CDR1 WNHNN, CDR2 SYGVQD (reference sequence). The CDR3 length is 15 residues. V gave up 1 base and J gave up 6 bases; unmatched junction bases: 5. The CDR3 coding sequence is TGCGCCAGCAGTGAGTTCCGGACAGGGCGCAATGAGCAGTTCTTC. Its translation is CASSEFRTGRNEQFF.

A single count supports this clone. The chain employs TRBV6-5 and TRBJ2-1; the match to TRBD2 covers 8 bases. The length of the CDR3 is 15 residues. CDR1 is MNHEY, CDR2 SVGAGI, per germline. V lost 8 bases, J lost 8 bases, and 14 bases stayed unmatched. The CDR3 nucleotides are TGTGCCAGCCGGGGGGGTGGGGGAGTGCGGGATGAGCAGTTCTTC. Translation gives CASRGGGGVRDEQFF.

J is TRBJ2-5 and V is TRBV5-1; possible D gene TRBD2, 6 bases. Trimming took 2 bases from V and 2 from J, leaving 16 bases between them. The CDR3 length is 16 residues. The V gene's germline CDR1 is SGHRS and CDR2 YFSETQ. The CDR3 DNA is TGCGCCAGCAGCTTAGGAGGGCGCCTAGCACAAGAGACCCAGTACTTC. It specifies CASSLGGRLAQETQYF. Drawing the rest from reference TRBV5-1 and TRBJ2-5, the complete variable domain is KAGVTQTPRYLIKTRGQQVTLSCSPISGHRSVSWYQQTPGQGLQFLFEYFSETQRNKGNFPGRFSGRQFSNSRSEMNVSTLELGDSALYLCASSLGGRLAQETQYFGPGTRLLVL.

CDR3 protein: CASSPSGISYNEQFF. The CDR3 bases are TGTGCCAGCTCACCTAGCGGGATCTCCTACAATGAGCAGTTCTTC. The V and J genes are TRBV18 and TRBJ2-1; TRBD2 matches 8 bases. The CDR3 length is 15 residues. With V trimmed by 3 bases and J by 0 bases, 1 base remained unmatched. Germline V gene sequence: CDR1 KGHSH, CDR2 LQKENI. Full variable domain (missing parts from reference TRBV18 and TRBJ2-1): NAGVMQNPRHLVRRRGQEARLRCSPMKGHSHVYWYRQLPEEGLKFMVYLQKENIIDESGMPKERFSAEFPKEGPSILRIQQVVRGDSAAYFCASSPSGISYNEQFFGPGTRLTVL.

The chain links TRBV14 to TRBJ1-1, with unresolved D. Germline assignment: CDR1 SGHDN and CDR2 FVKESK. This CDR3 comprises 12 residues. The V end was cut by 4 bases, the J end by 10 bases, with 13 bases between. CDR3 loop: CASSPHNVAAFF. The CDR3 nucleotides are TGTGCCAGCAGCCCACACAACGTCGCAGCTTTCTTT.

This clone turned up a few times. This chain connects TRBV7-2 to TRBJ1-1, with TRBD1 matching 8 bases. Germline CDR1 reads SGHTA; CDR2 reads FQGNSA. The CDR3 has 14 residues. With 0 bases clipped from V and 11 bases from J, the junction kept 8 bases outside the gene matches. CDR3 coding DNA: TGTGCCAGCAGCTTAGCCAGTTACAGGGGGGGCGCTTTCTTT. Translation gives CASSLASYRGGAFF.